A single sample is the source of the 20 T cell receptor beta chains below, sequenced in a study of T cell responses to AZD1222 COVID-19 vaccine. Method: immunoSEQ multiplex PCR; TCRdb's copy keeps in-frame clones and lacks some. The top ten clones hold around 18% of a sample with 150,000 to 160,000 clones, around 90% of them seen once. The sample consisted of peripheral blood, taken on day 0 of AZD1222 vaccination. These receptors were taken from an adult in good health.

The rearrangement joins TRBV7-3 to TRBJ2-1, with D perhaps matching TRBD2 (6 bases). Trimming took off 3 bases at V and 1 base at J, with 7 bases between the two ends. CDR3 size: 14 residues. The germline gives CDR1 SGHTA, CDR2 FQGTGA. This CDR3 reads CASSFSGSYNEQFF. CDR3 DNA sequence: TGTGCCAGCAGCTTTAGCGGTTCCTACAATGAGCAGTTCTTC. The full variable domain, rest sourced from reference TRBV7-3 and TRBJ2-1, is GAGVSQTPSNKVTEKGKYVELRCDPISGHTALYWYRQSLGQGPEFLIYFQGTGAADDSGLPNDRFFAVRPEGSVSTLKIQRTERGDSAVYLCASSFSGSYNEQFFGPGTRLTVL.

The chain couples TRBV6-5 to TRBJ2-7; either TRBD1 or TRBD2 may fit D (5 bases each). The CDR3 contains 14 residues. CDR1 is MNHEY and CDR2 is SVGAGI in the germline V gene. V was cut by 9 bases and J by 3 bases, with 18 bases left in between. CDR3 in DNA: TGTGCCAGTCAACGCCGGGACGGCAACTACGAGCAGTACTTC. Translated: CASQRRDGNYEQYF.

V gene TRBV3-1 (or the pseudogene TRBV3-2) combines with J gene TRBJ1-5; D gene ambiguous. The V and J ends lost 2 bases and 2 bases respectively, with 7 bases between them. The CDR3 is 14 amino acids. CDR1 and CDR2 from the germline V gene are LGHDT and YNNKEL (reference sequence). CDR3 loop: CASSQRRGNQPQHF. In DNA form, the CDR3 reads TGTGCCAGCAGCCAAAGGAGGGGCAATCAGCCCCAGCATTTT.

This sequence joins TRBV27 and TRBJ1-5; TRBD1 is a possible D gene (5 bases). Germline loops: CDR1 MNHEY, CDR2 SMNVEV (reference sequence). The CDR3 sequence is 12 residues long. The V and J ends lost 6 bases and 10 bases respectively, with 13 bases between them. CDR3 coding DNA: TGTGCCAGCAGGGGGGGGTCGGAACCCCAGCATTTT. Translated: CASRGGSEPQHF.

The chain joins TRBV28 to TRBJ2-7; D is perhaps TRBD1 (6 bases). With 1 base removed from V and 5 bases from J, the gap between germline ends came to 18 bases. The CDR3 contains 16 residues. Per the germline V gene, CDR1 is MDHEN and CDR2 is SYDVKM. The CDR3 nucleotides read TGTGCCAGCAGTTTATTGGGTTTAGGCAGGGGAGACGAGCAGTACTTC. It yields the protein CASSLLGLGRGDEQYF.

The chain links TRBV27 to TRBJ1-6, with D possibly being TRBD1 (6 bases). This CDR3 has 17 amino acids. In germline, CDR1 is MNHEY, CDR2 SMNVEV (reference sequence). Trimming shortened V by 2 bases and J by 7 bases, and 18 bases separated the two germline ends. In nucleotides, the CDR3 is TGTGCCAGCAGTTTAGGAACTCTCACAGGGAACAATTCACCCCTCCACTTT. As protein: CASSLGTLTGNNSPLHF.

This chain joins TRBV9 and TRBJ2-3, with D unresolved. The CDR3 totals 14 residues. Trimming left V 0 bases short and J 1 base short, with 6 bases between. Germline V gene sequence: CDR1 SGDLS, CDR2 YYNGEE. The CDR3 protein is CASSVEWGTDTQYF. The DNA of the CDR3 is TGTGCCAGCAGCGTAGAATGGGGCACAGATACGCAGTATTTT.

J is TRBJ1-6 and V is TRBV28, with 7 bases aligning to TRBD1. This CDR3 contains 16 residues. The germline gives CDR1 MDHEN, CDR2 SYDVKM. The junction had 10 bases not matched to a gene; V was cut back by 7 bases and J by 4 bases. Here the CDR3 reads CASTIRGLTYNSPLHF. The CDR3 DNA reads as TGTGCCAGCACCATTAGGGGGCTAACTTATAATTCACCCCTCCACTTT. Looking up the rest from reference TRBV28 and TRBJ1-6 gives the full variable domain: DVKVTQSSRYLVKRTGEKVFLECVQDMDHENMFWYRQDPGLGLRLIYFSYDVKMKEKGDIPEGYSVSREKKERFSLILESASTNQTSMYLCASTIRGLTYNSPLHFGNGTRLTVT.

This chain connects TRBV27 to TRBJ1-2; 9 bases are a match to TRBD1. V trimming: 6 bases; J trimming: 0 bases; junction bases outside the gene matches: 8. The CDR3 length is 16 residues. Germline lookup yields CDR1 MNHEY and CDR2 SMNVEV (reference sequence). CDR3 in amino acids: CASSLGRTGANYGYTF. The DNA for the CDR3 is TGTGCCAGCAGCCTAGGGCGGACAGGGGCTAACTATGGCTACACCTTC.

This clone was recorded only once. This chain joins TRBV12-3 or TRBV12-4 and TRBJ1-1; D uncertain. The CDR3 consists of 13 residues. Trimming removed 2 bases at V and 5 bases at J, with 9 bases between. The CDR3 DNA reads TGTGCCAGCAGTTTATTGCGAACGACTGAAGCTTTCTTT. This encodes CASSLLRTTEAFF.

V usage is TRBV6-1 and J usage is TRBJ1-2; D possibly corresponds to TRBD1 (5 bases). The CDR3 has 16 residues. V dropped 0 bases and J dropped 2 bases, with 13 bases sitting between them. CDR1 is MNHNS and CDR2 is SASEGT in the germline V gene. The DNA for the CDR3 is TGTGCCAGCAGTGAAGCCGACAGCCACCTAAACTATGGCTACACCTTC. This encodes CASSEADSHLNYGYTF.

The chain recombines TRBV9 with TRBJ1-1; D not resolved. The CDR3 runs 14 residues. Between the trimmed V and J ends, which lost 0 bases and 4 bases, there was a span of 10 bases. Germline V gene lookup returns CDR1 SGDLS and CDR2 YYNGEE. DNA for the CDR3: TGTGCCAGCAGCGTAGGACGGATCGTCACTGAAGCTTTCTTT. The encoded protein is CASSVGRIVTEAFF.

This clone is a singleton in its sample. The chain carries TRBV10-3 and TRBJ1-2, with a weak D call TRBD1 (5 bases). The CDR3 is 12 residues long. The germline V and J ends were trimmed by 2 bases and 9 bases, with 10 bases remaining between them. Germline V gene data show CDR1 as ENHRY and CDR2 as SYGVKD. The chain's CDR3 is CAISEVQDSYTF. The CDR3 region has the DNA TGTGCCATCAGTGAGGTTCAGGACAGCTACACCTTC.

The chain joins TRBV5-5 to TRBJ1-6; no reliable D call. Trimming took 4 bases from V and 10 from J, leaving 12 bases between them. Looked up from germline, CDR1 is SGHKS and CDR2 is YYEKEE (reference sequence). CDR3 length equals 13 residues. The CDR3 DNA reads TGTGCCAGCAGCCTAGGGCCGCAATCACCCCTCCACTTT. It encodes CASSLGPQSPLHF.

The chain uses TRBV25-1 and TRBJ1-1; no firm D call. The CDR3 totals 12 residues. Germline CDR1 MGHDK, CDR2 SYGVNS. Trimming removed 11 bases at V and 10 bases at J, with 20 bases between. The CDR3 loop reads CASMTGFSPAFF. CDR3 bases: TGTGCCTCAATGACGGGATTTTCCCCAGCTTTCTTT. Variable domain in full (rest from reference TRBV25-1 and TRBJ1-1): EADIYQTPRYLVIGTGKKITLECSQTMGHDKMYWYQQDPGMELHLIHYSYGVNSTEKGDLSSESTVSRIRTEHFPLTLESARPSHTSQYLCASMTGFSPAFFGQGTRLTVV.

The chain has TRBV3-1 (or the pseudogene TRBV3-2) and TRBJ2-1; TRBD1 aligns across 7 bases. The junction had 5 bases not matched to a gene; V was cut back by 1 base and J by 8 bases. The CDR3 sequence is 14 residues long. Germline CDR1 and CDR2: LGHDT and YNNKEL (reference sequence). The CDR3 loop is CASSQADRAHEQFF. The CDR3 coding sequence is TGTGCCAGCAGCCAAGCCGACAGGGCCCATGAGCAGTTCTTC.

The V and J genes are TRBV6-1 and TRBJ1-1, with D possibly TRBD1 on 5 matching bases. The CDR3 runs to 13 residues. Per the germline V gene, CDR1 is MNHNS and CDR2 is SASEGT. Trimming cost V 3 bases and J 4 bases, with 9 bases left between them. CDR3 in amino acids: CASSEGESTEAFF. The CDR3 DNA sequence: TGTGCCAGCAGTGAGGGGGAAAGCACTGAAGCTTTCTTT.

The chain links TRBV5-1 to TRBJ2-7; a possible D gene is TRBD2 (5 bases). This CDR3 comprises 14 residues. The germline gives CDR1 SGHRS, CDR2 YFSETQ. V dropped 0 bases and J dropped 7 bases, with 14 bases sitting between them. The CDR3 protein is CASSLAGRGGEQYF. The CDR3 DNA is TGCGCCAGCAGCTTGGCCGGACGGGGTGGGGAGCAGTACTTC.

This CDR3 is CASSPGQGNSYNSPLHF. The CDR3 region has the DNA TGTGCCAGCTCTCCTGGACAGGGTAACTCCTATAATTCACCCCTCCACTTT. The chain carries TRBV18 and TRBJ1-6; TRBD1 aligns across 8 bases. The CDR3 runs 17 residues. The J segment lost 0 bases and the V segment lost 6 bases, leaving 7 bases of the junction unmatched. Germline V gene sequence: CDR1 KGHSH, CDR2 LQKENI.

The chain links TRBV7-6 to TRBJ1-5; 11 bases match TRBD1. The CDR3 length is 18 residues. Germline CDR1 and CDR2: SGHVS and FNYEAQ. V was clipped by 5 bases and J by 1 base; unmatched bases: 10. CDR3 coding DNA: TGTGCCAGCAGCCCCCATCCGGGACAGGGGGTGAGCAATCAGCCCCAGCATTTT. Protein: CASSPHPGQGVSNQPQHF.